These 2 T cell receptor beta chains were sequenced from one sample in a study of circulating and synovial CD4+ cells in juvenile arthritis. Libraries were prepared by immunoSEQ multiplex PCR; TCRdb keeps only in-frame clonotypes and omits some of them. The repertoire holds more than 30,000 clones, with 93% as singletons. Sequenced material: CD4+ T cells from blood. Receptors originate from a human donor with juvenile idiopathic arthritis.

On this clone itself: One end of the junction varies from germline; a read error may be responsible. The CDR3 nucleotides read TGTGCCAGCAGTTGGACTACTGACTCGCCACACCCGCTTTCTTTT. Protein sequence: CASSWTTDSPHPLSF. The chain couples TRBV6-6 to TRBJ2-3; D possibly corresponds to TRBD2 (6 bases). The CDR3 runs to 15 residues. The germline gives CDR1 MNHNY, CDR2 SVGAGI (reference sequence).

This clone appeared a single time. Germline is not matched at one junction end, which may reflect a read error. This chain joins TRBV7-7 and TRBJ2-5; the match to TRBD1 covers 8 bases. In germline, CDR1 is SSHAT, CDR2 FNYEAQ (reference sequence). CDR3 length: 15 amino acids. The CDR3 nucleotides read TGTGCTAGCAGCCCAGGGGGCTTCAACGGAGAGACCCAGTACTTC. Its protein product is CASSPGGFNGETQYF.